One and the same sample provided the 22 T cell receptor beta chains below, sequenced in a study of blood T cell repertoires in COVID-19. The assay was immunoSEQ multiplex PCR, and TCRdb's table has in-frame clones only and misses some. The data contain 250,000 to 350,000 clones, around 87% of them seen just once; the ten biggest clones take up over 2%. The specimen was peripheral blood. The receptor source for this set is a woman aged 45-65 years who had recovered from COVID-19.

Comment on this clone: One junction end disagrees with the germline gene, perhaps due to a read error. The chain joins TRBV7-7 to TRBJ2-3; 11 bases match TRBD2. The germline gives CDR1 SSHAT, CDR2 FNYEAQ (reference sequence). This CDR3 has 16 residues. The CDR3 sequence: CASSRGTSGSTDTQYF. In nucleotides, the CDR3 is TGTGCTAGCAGCCGTGGGACTAGCGGAAGCACAGATACGCAGTATTTT. Full variable domain (missing parts from reference TRBV7-7 and TRBJ2-3): GAGVSQSPRYKVTKRGQDVTLRCDPISSHATLYWYQQALGQGPEFLTYFNYEAQPDKSGLPSDRFSAERPEGSISTLTIQRTEQRDSAMYRCASSRGTSGSTDTQYFGPGTRLTVL.

This chain joins TRBV9 and TRBJ1-3; TRBD1 is a possible D gene (5 bases). Trimming shortened V by 2 bases and J by 0 bases, and 12 bases separated the two germline ends. The germline CDR1 and CDR2 sequences are SGDLS and YYNGEE. This CDR3 has 16 amino acids. Here the CDR3 DNA reads TGTGCCAGCAGCGTTAACAGGAACTACTCTGGAAACACCATATATTTT. It is translated as CASSVNRNYSGNTIYF.

The gene calls are TRBV12-3 or TRBV12-4 and TRBJ1-3; tentatively, D is TRBD1 (6 bases). Deletions cut 5 bases from V and 2 bases from J, with 7 bases between. CDR3 size: 13 residues. The DNA of the CDR3 is TGTGCCAGCAGTGCAGGGGCTGGAAACACCATATATTTT. The encoded protein is CASSAGAGNTIYF.

The rearrangement joins TRBV9 to TRBJ1-2; D remains ambiguous. V was pared by 3 bases and J by 4 bases, with 10 bases between. The CDR3 has 13 amino acids. CDR1 SGDLS and CDR2 YYNGEE come from the germline V gene. The CDR3 bases are TGTGCCAGCAGCGAGAGAGGGAGCTATGGCTACACCTTC. It is translated as CASSERGSYGYTF. Looking up the rest from reference TRBV9 and TRBJ1-2 gives the full variable domain: DSGVTQTPKHLITATGQRVTLRCSPRSGDLSVYWYQQSLDQGLQFLIQYYNGEERAKGNILERFSAQQFPDLHSELNLSSLELGDSALYFCASSERGSYGYTFGSGTRLTVV.

V is TRBV15 and J is TRBJ1-1, with 9 bases lining up with TRBD1. The CDR3 totals 16 residues. Germline V gene sequence: CDR1 LNHNV, CDR2 YYDKDF (reference sequence). Unmatched junction bases numbered 8, after V lost 0 bases and J lost 6 bases. The CDR3 region has the DNA TGTGCCACCAGCAGAGATCAAGGGACAGGGATTGCTGAAGCTTTCTTT. This sequence encodes CATSRDQGTGIAEAFF. Combining the CDR3 with reference TRBV15 and TRBJ1-1 gives the whole variable domain DAMVIQNPRYQVTQFGKPVTLSCSQTLNHNVMYWYQQKSSQAPKLLFHYYDKDFNNEADTPDNFQSRRPNTSFCFLDIRSPGLGDTAMYLCATSRDQGTGIAEAFFGQGTRLTVV.

V usage is TRBV27 and J usage is TRBJ1-2; tentatively, D is TRBD1 (5 bases). Deletions cut 3 bases from V and 4 bases from J, with 9 bases between. The CDR3 runs 13 residues. CDR1 is MNHEY, CDR2 SMNVEV, per germline (reference sequence). CDR3 sequence reads: CASSLGGFYGYTF. As DNA, the CDR3 is TGTGCCAGCAGTTTGGGGGGGTTCTATGGCTACACCTTC.

V gene TRBV5-1 combines with J gene TRBJ2-5; no clear D. This CDR3 has 12 amino acids. Per germline, CDR1 SGHRS and CDR2 YFSETQ. Trimming removed 0 bases from V and 3 bases from J, with 3 bases in between. The CDR3 bases are TGCGCCAGCAGCTTGGTAAAAGAGACCCAGTACTTC. Translating gives CASSLVKETQYF.

The chain is built from TRBV11-2 and TRBJ2-7, with D perhaps matching TRBD1 (5 bases). The CDR3 runs 15 residues. Germline V CDR1 and CDR2: SGHAT, FQNNGV. V lost 4 bases to trimming and J lost 4 bases, with 17 bases between them. CDR3 amino acids: CASSWSTDSRYEQYF. In DNA, the CDR3 is TGTGCCAGCAGCTGGTCGACAGACTCTCGGTACGAGCAGTACTTC.

The gene calls are TRBV14 and TRBJ1-2; D remains unclear. The germline gives CDR1 SGHDN, CDR2 FVKESK. The CDR3 runs 17 residues. V lost 0 bases and J lost 1, with 15 bases in between. CDR3 bases: TGTGCCAGCAGCCAAGATCACGGGAACTTCAATAACTATGGCTACACCTTC. Encoded protein: CASSQDHGNFNNYGYTF.

The genes are TRBV21-1 and TRBJ2-1; TRBD2, the table's D call, was not compared with the DNA. TRBV21-1 is termed a pseudogene. The CDR3 is 16 amino acids. The CDR3 spells CASSKALGGRYNEQFF. The DNA of the CDR3 is TGTGCCAGCAGCAAAGCGCTCGGGGGGAGGTACAATGAGCAGTTCTTC.

The chain joins TRBV4-3 to TRBJ2-3; possibly TRBD2 for D (6 bases). Germline V CDR1 and CDR2: LGHNA, YSLEER. There are 15 residues in the CDR3. The V end was cut by 5 bases, the J end by 2 bases, with 14 bases between. In DNA, the CDR3 is TGCGCCAGCAGCGTGGCGGGGACGCACACAGATACGCAGTATTTT. Translating gives CASSVAGTHTDTQYF.

The chain uses TRBV6-5 and TRBJ2-4, with 10 bases that match TRBD2. CDR1 MNHEY and CDR2 SVGAGI come from the germline V gene. This CDR3 contains 16 residues. The trim removed 4 bases at V and 0 bases at J, leaving 3 bases unmatched. CDR3 sequence: CASSSLAGGAKNIQYF. The DNA of the CDR3 is TGTGCCAGCAGTTCATTAGCGGGAGGAGCCAAAAACATTCAGTACTTC.

The rearrangement links TRBV3-1 (or the pseudogene TRBV3-2) to TRBJ2-5; 11 bases are shared with TRBD2. The J segment lost 5 bases and the V segment lost 4 bases, leaving 3 bases of the junction unmatched. CDR3 length: 14 amino acids. Germline CDR1 and CDR2: LGHDT and YNNKEL (reference sequence). CDR3 DNA: TGTGCCAGCAGCCGGGCTAGCGGGGGGGAGACCCAGTACTTC. As protein: CASSRASGGETQYF.

The chain recombines TRBV7-8 with TRBJ2-7; possible D gene TRBD2, 5 bases. The V gene's germline CDR1 is SGHVS and CDR2 FQNEAQ. The CDR3 sequence is 12 residues long. V was cut by 5 bases and J by 7 bases, with 12 bases left in between. CDR3 nucleotides: TGTGCCAGCAGCCGAAACCGGGGTGAGCAGTACTTC. Protein product: CASSRNRGEQYF.

V is TRBV6-6 and J is TRBJ1-4, with TRBD1 matching 9 bases. CDR3 length: 13 residues. CDR1 and CDR2 from the germline V gene are MNHNY and SVGAGI (reference sequence). J lost 8 bases, V lost 11 bases, and 9 bases had no gene match. CDR3 loop: CAGGDRGVEKLFF. The CDR3 bases are TGTGCCGGCGGAGACAGGGGGGTAGAAAAACTGTTTTTT.

V gene TRBV19 combines with J gene TRBJ2-2, with D unresolved. From germline, CDR1 is LNHDA and CDR2 SQIVND (reference sequence). Trimming took 0 bases from V and 5 from J, leaving 7 bases between them. CDR3 length: 14 amino acids. CDR3 DNA sequence: TGTGCCAGTAGTATAGAACAGACAACCGGGGAGCTGTTTTTT. It translates to CASSIEQTTGELFF.

This clone has just a few counts. This chain connects TRBV20-1 to TRBJ1-2, with a possible D match to TRBD1 (5 bases). CDR1 is DFQATT and CDR2 is SNEGSKA in the germline V gene (reference sequence). Deletions cut 3 bases from V and 3 bases from J, with 11 bases between. The CDR3 is 13 residues long. Here the CDR3 reads CSASRGLDYGYTF. The CDR3, as DNA: TGCAGTGCTAGTAGGGGTTTGGACTATGGCTACACCTTC.

This clone was seen once. The chain carries TRBV5-6 and TRBJ2-1; D remains unclear. V dropped 0 bases and J dropped 6 bases, with 13 bases sitting between them. CDR3 size: 15 residues. Looked up from germline, CDR1 is SGHDT and CDR2 is YYEEEE. The CDR3 region is CASSLVADGGNEQFF. DNA of the CDR3: TGTGCCAGCAGCTTGGTGGCAGATGGTGGCAATGAGCAGTTCTTC.

The chain employs TRBV7-9 and TRBJ2-1; perhaps TRBD1 as D (6 bases). The V gene lost 3 bases and the J gene lost 7 bases, with 16 bases spanning the gap. The CDR3 spans 15 residues. Germline V gives CDR1 SEHNR, CDR2 FQNEAQ (reference sequence). The CDR3 bases are TGTGCCAGCAGCTTGTTTCTGGGGGCAAGGAATGAGCAGTTCTTC. Translating it yields CASSLFLGARNEQFF.

V usage is TRBV27 and J usage is TRBJ2-2; D not resolved. V was shortened by 4 bases and J by 7 bases, with 10 bases between the two germline ends. This CDR3 contains 13 residues. Germline loops: CDR1 MNHEY, CDR2 SMNVEV (reference sequence). The CDR3 loop is CASSSELGGELFF. The CDR3 DNA reads as TGTGCCAGCAGTTCCGAGCTCGGCGGGGAGCTGTTTTTT.

The chain's CDR3 is CASSLRLFGTGLNGGYTF. The CDR3 DNA reads TGTGCCAGCAGCCTACGATTATTCGGGACAGGGTTGAACGGTGGCTACACCTTC. The chain has TRBV4-2 and TRBJ1-2; 9 nucleotides match TRBD1. CDR1 is LGHNA and CDR2 is YNFKEQ in the germline V gene. V lost 4 bases to trimming and J lost 7 bases; unmatched junction nucleotides: 19. The CDR3 is 18 residues long.

The chain uses TRBV27 and TRBJ2-1, with D perhaps TRBD2 (6 bases). V was cut by 3 bases and J by 4 bases, with 7 bases left in between. The CDR3 consists of 13 residues. Germline loops: CDR1 MNHEY, CDR2 SMNVEV (reference sequence). The CDR3 region is CASSLGLYNEQFF. The CDR3 region has the DNA TGTGCCAGCAGTTTGGGACTTTACAATGAGCAGTTCTTC.